These T cell receptor beta chains were read from a single sample in a study of T cell changes during pregnancy in multiple sclerosis. Sequencing used immunoSEQ multiplex PCR; TCRdb keeps in-frame clones, though not all of them. Of approximately 100,000 clones in the sample, roughly 92% were seen once. Sequenced here: peripheral blood, sampled after pregnancy. The receptors originated from a female donor with multiple sclerosis, enrolled in a pregnancy study. The CDR3 runs from the conserved cysteine through the conserved F or W. D genes are given only for firm matches. Size is stated for part of the rows, as once, few or many counts, or as a class when the clone is expanded.

CDR3nt: TGCGCCAGCAGCCACGGGGGACAGGCCTACGAGCAGTACTTC
CDR3aa: CASSHGGQAYEQYF
abundance: NA
d_gene: TRBD1
v_gene: TRBV5-1
j_gene: TRBJ2-7

CDR3nt: TGCGCCAGCAGCTTGGCAGGGGAAACGCGAAATTCACCCCTCCACTTT
CDR3aa: CASSLAGETRNSPLHF
abundance: NA
d_gene: NA
v_gene: TRBV5-1
j_gene: TRBJ1-6

CDR3nt: TGTGCCAGCAGCGTAGGTACTAACTATGGCTACACCTTC
CDR3aa: CASSVGTNYGYTF
abundance: NA
d_gene: NA
v_gene: TRBV9
j_gene: TRBJ1-2

CDR3nt: TGTGCCAGAAGGAGAGGGACAGGGAATGAAAAACTGTTTTTT
CDR3aa: CARRRGTGNEKLFF
abundance: NA
d_gene: TRBD1
v_gene: TRBV25-1
j_gene: TRBJ1-4

CDR3nt: TGTGCCAGCAGCGTAGCTGCGGGGGCCAACGTCCTGACTTTC
CDR3aa: CASSVAAGANVLTF
abundance: once
d_gene: NA
v_gene: TRBV9
j_gene: TRBJ2-6

CDR3nt: TGTGCCAGCAGTTTATCGTATCGGGTCTTGAACACTGAAGCTTTCTTT
CDR3aa: CASSLSYRVLNTEAFF
abundance: NA
d_gene: NA
v_gene: TRBV27
j_gene: TRBJ1-1

CDR3nt: TGTGCCAGCAGCCCCTCGCGGCTGGAGACCCAGTACTTC
CDR3aa: CASSPSRLETQYF
abundance: NA
d_gene: NA
v_gene: TRBV5-4
j_gene: TRBJ2-5

CDR3nt: TGTGCCAGCAGCTTAGGTGTTAGCGGGGTCTTGGTAGAGACCCAGTACTTC
CDR3aa: CASSLGVSGVLVETQYF
abundance: NA
d_gene: TRBD2
v_gene: TRBV7-8
j_gene: TRBJ2-5

CDR3nt: TGTGCCAGCAGCTTAACCCAGGGGTCTGAAGCTTTCTTT
CDR3aa: CASSLTQGSEAFF
abundance: NA
d_gene: NA
v_gene: TRBV7-3
j_gene: TRBJ1-1

CDR3nt: TGTGCCATCAGTGAAGGGACTAGCCCCGGGGAGCTGTTTTTT
CDR3aa: CAISEGTSPGELFF
abundance: NA
d_gene: TRBD2
v_gene: TRBV10-3
j_gene: TRBJ2-2

CDR3nt: TGCGCCAGCAGCTTTGGTAGCGGGGGGCGAGAGACCCAGTACTTC
CDR3aa: CASSFGSGGRETQYF
abundance: NA
d_gene: TRBD2
v_gene: TRBV5-1
j_gene: TRBJ2-5

CDR3nt: TGTGCCAGTAGTAACCCAAAGTCGACAGGGTCTAATTCACCCCTCCACTTT
CDR3aa: CASSNPKSTGSNSPLHF
abundance: NA
d_gene: TRBD1
v_gene: TRBV19
j_gene: TRBJ1-6

CDR3nt: TGTGCCAGCAGCGCACAACAGGGTTACGAGCAGTACTTC
CDR3aa: CASSAQQGYEQYF
abundance: NA
d_gene: NA
v_gene: TRBV7-2
j_gene: TRBJ2-7